This is a list of T cell receptor beta chains from one sample in a study of T-cell reconstitution after alpha-beta-depleted transplantation in children. Each CDR3 protein is one row after TCRdb ran MiXCR on the PCR reads. Among around 490,000 distinct CDR3 sequences listed, roughly 10% were seen once. Here the sequenced sample was PBMCs, mostly from graft donor cells, taken 180 days after TCRalphabeta/CD19-depleted stem cell transplant. The receptor source for this set is a female patient aged 2-9 years who had a stem cell transplant for aplastic anemia, so the T cells may come from the graft donor. Each CDR3 is given with its conserved first and last residue. D genes are given only for firm matches. Where a row states a size, it is once, few, many or the class of an expanded clone; other rows omit it.

d_call: NA; j_call: TRBJ1-1; clone_size: many; v_call: TRBV5-1; cdr3_nt: TGCGCCAGCAGCTTGGACGGACCCGTACTGAACACTGAAGCTTTCTTT; cdr3_aa: CASSLDGPVLNTEAFF
d_call: NA; j_call: TRBJ2-3; clone_size: NA; v_call: TRBV6-1; cdr3_nt: TGTGCCACTTCGAAGCGGGTCTACACAGATACGCAGTATTTT; cdr3_aa: CATSKRVYTDTQYF
d_call: NA; j_call: TRBJ2-1; clone_size: NA; v_call: TRBV18; cdr3_nt: TGTGCCAGCTCACCTGGTACTACGGGTGAGCAGTTCTTC; cdr3_aa: CASSPGTTGEQFF
d_call: TRBD1; j_call: TRBJ2-5; clone_size: few; v_call: TRBV6-5; cdr3_nt: TGTGCCAGCAGTTACTGGGGGACAGGGTTGCAAGAGACCCAGTACTTC; cdr3_aa: CASSYWGTGLQETQYF
d_call: NA; j_call: TRBJ2-3; clone_size: many; v_call: TRBV29-1; cdr3_nt: TGCAGCGGACGGAACCGGTACACAGATACGCAGTATTTT; cdr3_aa: CSGRNRYTDTQYF
d_call: NA; j_call: TRBJ1-5; clone_size: few; v_call: TRBV7-2; cdr3_nt: TGTGCCAGCAGCTTACGGGGGGCAGAGGCTCAGCCCCAGCATTTT; cdr3_aa: CASSLRGAEAQPQHF
d_call: NA; j_call: TRBJ2-4; clone_size: NA; v_call: TRBV24-1; cdr3_nt: TGTGCCACCAGTGACCCGACGGTAGCCAAAAACATTCAGTACTTC; cdr3_aa: CATSDPTVAKNIQYF
d_call: NA; j_call: TRBJ2-5; clone_size: NA; v_call: TRBV6-2/TRBV6-3; cdr3_nt: TGTGCCAGCAGTTACGAGAGGAGGGGAGAGACCCAGTACTTC; cdr3_aa: CASSYERRGETQYF
d_call: NA; j_call: TRBJ2-1; clone_size: NA; v_call: TRBV4-1; cdr3_nt: TGCGCCAGCAGCCAAGGAAGTTATTCCGGACGAGGGTACAATGAGCAGTTCTTC; cdr3_aa: CASSQGSYSGRGYNEQFF
d_call: NA; j_call: TRBJ2-2; clone_size: few; v_call: TRBV7-9; cdr3_nt: TGTGCCAGCAGCTTAGGTACCCGTGTCACCGGGGAGCTGTTTTTT; cdr3_aa: CASSLGTRVTGELFF
d_call: NA; j_call: TRBJ2-3; clone_size: NA; v_call: TRBV20-1; cdr3_nt: TGCAGTGCTAACTGGAAGGGGGCAGATACGCAGTATTTT; cdr3_aa: CSANWKGADTQYF
d_call: TRBD1; j_call: TRBJ1-4; clone_size: few; v_call: TRBV20-1; cdr3_nt: TGCAGTGCTAGAGATGTACAGGGGGTTAATGAAAAACTGTTTTTT; cdr3_aa: CSARDVQGVNEKLFF
d_call: NA; j_call: TRBJ2-5; clone_size: many; v_call: TRBV29-1; cdr3_nt: TGCAGCGGCCAGGTCGAGAAGACCCAGTACTTC; cdr3_aa: CSGQVEKTQYF
d_call: TRBD1; j_call: TRBJ2-7; clone_size: few; v_call: TRBV18; cdr3_nt: TGTGCCAGCCTAGAACAGGGGGCCGGCGTCCCCGAGCAGTACTTC; cdr3_aa: CASLEQGAGVPEQYF
d_call: NA; j_call: TRBJ1-2; clone_size: few; v_call: TRBV29-1; cdr3_nt: TGCAGCGTTGAGACGGGGGGAAGCCATGGCTACACCTTC; cdr3_aa: CSVETGGSHGYTF
d_call: NA; j_call: TRBJ1-5; clone_size: NA; v_call: TRBV28; cdr3_nt: TGTGCCAGCAGCCCTTTCGCGTTCGTGCGGCGCCTAGGCCAGCCCCAGCATTTT; cdr3_aa: CASSPFAFVRRLGQPQHF
d_call: NA; j_call: TRBJ1-1; clone_size: NA; v_call: TRBV6-1; cdr3_nt: TGTGCCAGCAGTGAATATGGGGTAGTCACTGAAGCTTTCTTT; cdr3_aa: CASSEYGVVTEAFF
d_call: NA; j_call: TRBJ2-7; clone_size: NA; v_call: TRBV6-2/TRBV6-3; cdr3_nt: TGTGCCAGCAGTTACGGGAGGAAATACGAGCAGTACTTC; cdr3_aa: CASSYGRKYEQYF
d_call: TRBD2; j_call: TRBJ2-3; clone_size: NA; v_call: TRBV7-3; cdr3_nt: TGTGCCAGCAGTCCTAGCGGATACACAGATACGCAGTATTTT; cdr3_aa: CASSPSGYTDTQYF
d_call: NA; j_call: TRBJ1-2; clone_size: NA; v_call: TRBV7-9; cdr3_nt: TGTGCCAGCAGCTCTTCCCCCGGTGGGGTAGCTAACTATGGCTACACCTTC; cdr3_aa: CASSSSPGGVANYGYTF
d_call: TRBD1; j_call: TRBJ1-6; clone_size: many; v_call: TRBV5-1; cdr3_nt: TGCGCCAGCAGCTGGGGGCCGGGACAGGGGAATTCACCCCTCCACTTT; cdr3_aa: CASSWGPGQGNSPLHF
d_call: NA; j_call: TRBJ1-5; clone_size: NA; v_call: TRBV15; cdr3_nt: TGTGCCACCAGCAGAAAGCCGCTAAAGACTGTGTATAGCAATCAGCCCCAGCATTTT; cdr3_aa: CATSRKPLKTVYSNQPQHF
d_call: NA; j_call: TRBJ2-7; clone_size: NA; v_call: TRBV20-1; cdr3_nt: TGCAGTGCTCTCGGGCCAAAATACGAGCAGTACTTC; cdr3_aa: CSALGPKYEQYF
d_call: TRBD2; j_call: TRBJ2-7; clone_size: NA; v_call: TRBV4-2; cdr3_nt: TGTGCCAGCAGCCAAACCCCCTGGACTAGCGGGATTAGGGAGCAGTACTTC; cdr3_aa: CASSQTPWTSGIREQYF
d_call: NA; j_call: TRBJ2-5; clone_size: few; v_call: TRBV6-1; cdr3_nt: TGTGCCAGCAGCCGGTGGAGGGGTTCTCAAGAGACCCAGTACTTC; cdr3_aa: CASSRWRGSQETQYF
d_call: NA; j_call: TRBJ1-1; clone_size: few; v_call: TRBV20-1; cdr3_nt: TGCAGTGCTAGGGGGCACATCATGAACACTGAAGCTTTCTTT; cdr3_aa: CSARGHIMNTEAFF
d_call: TRBD2; j_call: TRBJ2-2; clone_size: NA; v_call: TRBV4-1; cdr3_nt: TGCGCCAGCAGGACGATTAAAACTAAGCGGGGAGACACCGGGGAGCTGTTTTTT; cdr3_aa: CASRTIKTKRGDTGELFF
d_call: NA; j_call: TRBJ1-1; clone_size: many; v_call: TRBV7-9; cdr3_nt: TGTGCCAGCAGCTTAGGTTCAGGGCGGACTGAAGCTTTCTTT; cdr3_aa: CASSLGSGRTEAFF
d_call: NA; j_call: TRBJ2-4; clone_size: few; v_call: TRBV20-1; cdr3_nt: TGCAGTGCTAGATCTCTGGCGGGGACGGCTCACTTC; cdr3_aa: CSARSLAGTAHF
d_call: NA; j_call: TRBJ2-5; clone_size: few; v_call: TRBV6-2/TRBV6-3; cdr3_nt: TGTGCCAGCAGTTTTTCCGGGGCCGAGGAGACCCAGTACTTC; cdr3_aa: CASSFSGAEETQYF
d_call: NA; j_call: TRBJ1-5; clone_size: many; v_call: TRBV20-1; cdr3_nt: TGCAGTGCTAGAGCGGGACCGGGCAATCAGCCCCAGCATTTT; cdr3_aa: CSARAGPGNQPQHF
d_call: TRBD1; j_call: TRBJ2-5; clone_size: NA; v_call: TRBV18; cdr3_nt: TGTGCCAGCTCACCAATCGGACAGGGGGAGACCCAGTACTTC; cdr3_aa: CASSPIGQGETQYF
d_call: NA; j_call: TRBJ2-1; clone_size: NA; v_call: TRBV4-2; cdr3_nt: TGTGCCAGCAGCCAAGGGACACCAACCTACAATGAGCAGTTCTTC; cdr3_aa: CASSQGTPTYNEQFF
d_call: NA; j_call: TRBJ1-1; clone_size: NA; v_call: TRBV4-3; cdr3_nt: TGCGCCAGCAGCCATGAGGTTGAGAACACTGAAGCTTTCTTT; cdr3_aa: CASSHEVENTEAFF
d_call: TRBD1; j_call: TRBJ2-5; clone_size: NA; v_call: TRBV4-2; cdr3_nt: TGTGCCAGCAGCCTTTCCCTCCGGGACAGGTCGCCGCTGGGGAAAGAGACCCAGTACTTC; cdr3_aa: CASSLSLRDRSPLGKETQYF
d_call: TRBD1; j_call: TRBJ1-2; clone_size: NA; v_call: TRBV5-6; cdr3_nt: TGTGCCAGCAGCATCGGGACAGGGGATGGCTACACCTTC; cdr3_aa: CASSIGTGDGYTF
d_call: NA; j_call: TRBJ2-1; clone_size: NA; v_call: TRBV3-1; cdr3_nt: TGTGCCAGCAGCCAAGATGGTGGACTGGCCTACAATGAGCAGTTCTTC; cdr3_aa: CASSQDGGLAYNEQFF
d_call: TRBD2; j_call: TRBJ2-1; clone_size: NA; v_call: TRBV5-1; cdr3_nt: TGCGCCAGCAGCAAGGGACTAGCGGCTACCTCAGTCAATGAGCAGTTCTTC; cdr3_aa: CASSKGLAATSVNEQFF
d_call: NA; j_call: TRBJ2-1; clone_size: many; v_call: TRBV10-3; cdr3_nt: TGTGCCATCAAGGAGGGAACCGGTGCTTACAATGAGCAGTTCTTC; cdr3_aa: CAIKEGTGAYNEQFF
d_call: TRBD1; j_call: TRBJ1-2; clone_size: few; v_call: TRBV20-1; cdr3_nt: TGCAGTGCCCTTTTAGGGACAGGGGGTGGCTACACCTTC; cdr3_aa: CSALLGTGGGYTF
d_call: NA; j_call: TRBJ2-3; clone_size: many; v_call: TRBV3-1; cdr3_nt: TGTGCCAGCAGCCAGAGATACAGGGGCACAGATACGCAGTATTTT; cdr3_aa: CASSQRYRGTDTQYF
d_call: NA; j_call: TRBJ1-2; clone_size: few; v_call: TRBV5-1; cdr3_nt: TGCGCCAGCAGCCGACTTTCACCGCCTTTTAACTATGGCTACACCTTC; cdr3_aa: CASSRLSPPFNYGYTF
d_call: NA; j_call: TRBJ1-6; clone_size: many; v_call: TRBV28; cdr3_nt: TGTGCCAGCAACCCCCCCATCAGGCACTCACCCCTCCACTTT; cdr3_aa: CASNPPIRHSPLHF
d_call: TRBD2; j_call: TRBJ2-5; clone_size: NA; v_call: TRBV29-1; cdr3_nt: TGCAGCGTTAGTCCGGGACCGGGGGGGACCCAGTACTTC; cdr3_aa: CSVSPGPGGTQYF
d_call: TRBD2; j_call: TRBJ2-2; clone_size: NA; v_call: TRBV12-3/TRBV12-4; cdr3_nt: TGTGCCAGCAGAGGACTAGCGGGAGAGGTCGGGGAGCTGTTTTTT; cdr3_aa: CASRGLAGEVGELFF
d_call: TRBD1; j_call: TRBJ2-4; clone_size: few; v_call: TRBV28; cdr3_nt: TGTGCCAGCAGTCTCCGGGACAGGGGGAAGGTGTCCAAAAACATTCAGTACTTC; cdr3_aa: CASSLRDRGKVSKNIQYF
d_call: NA; j_call: TRBJ1-1; clone_size: many; v_call: TRBV12-3/TRBV12-4; cdr3_nt: TGTGCCAGCAAGAATCTGGCCATGAACACTGAAGCTTTCTTT; cdr3_aa: CASKNLAMNTEAFF
d_call: NA; j_call: TRBJ2-5; clone_size: many; v_call: TRBV27; cdr3_nt: TGTGCCAGCAGTCCTGGGACACTTCAAGAGACCCAGTACTTC; cdr3_aa: CASSPGTLQETQYF
d_call: NA; j_call: TRBJ2-5; clone_size: many; v_call: TRBV12-3/TRBV12-4; cdr3_nt: TGTGCCAGCAGTTTAAGTAGTAAGGAGACCCAGTACTTC; cdr3_aa: CASSLSSKETQYF
d_call: NA; j_call: TRBJ1-6; clone_size: few; v_call: TRBV7-2; cdr3_nt: TGTGCCAGCAGCTTAGGTGGACAGTTCCACTTT; cdr3_aa: CASSLGGQFHF
d_call: TRBD2; j_call: TRBJ2-3; clone_size: NA; v_call: TRBV2; cdr3_nt: TGTGCCAGCAGTGAGGGAGGGGCTGGAAGACTAGCTGCTATCACAGATACGCAGTATTTT; cdr3_aa: CASSEGGAGRLAAITDTQYF
d_call: TRBD1; j_call: TRBJ2-7; clone_size: few; v_call: TRBV29-1; cdr3_nt: TGCAGCGGTGGGACAGGGGATGGCTACGAGCAGTACTTC; cdr3_aa: CSGGTGDGYEQYF
d_call: NA; j_call: TRBJ1-1; clone_size: NA; v_call: TRBV18; cdr3_nt: TGTGCCAGCTCACCAGTCGGCAGCCCTGAAGCTTTCTTT; cdr3_aa: CASSPVGSPEAFF
d_call: NA; j_call: TRBJ2-1; clone_size: NA; v_call: TRBV11-2; cdr3_nt: TGTGCCAGCAGCTTAATCCCCCCTGCGGGTGTTTCCTACAATGAGCAGTTCTTC; cdr3_aa: CASSLIPPAGVSYNEQFF